Below, one T cell receptor (beta chain) is given with its context. Antigen unknown. Multiplex touch-down PCR with TRB-A/B primers amplified rearranged V-D-J TRB sequences. TCRdb redid the calling of the multiplex PCR reads with MiXCR, one entry per CDR3 protein. Of several thousand distinct CDR3 sequences detected, 25% to 35% appear once; the ten largest clones hold approximately 30%. The V gene lost 3 bases and the J gene lost 6 bases, with 11 bases spanning the gap. The CDR3 is made up of 13 amino acids. Germline V gene lookup returns CDR1 LNHDA and CDR2 SQIVND (reference sequence). TCR beta rearrangements were amplified from peripheral blood genomic DNA. The data are from a study of T cell repertoires in aging, cancer and after chemotherapy. About the research overall: Donors were grouped into six age bands spanning 30 or younger through 70 or older.

Findings and limits, study-wide: Immunological memory after chemotherapy cannot be judged from the repertoire data. In cancer patients, declining TCR diversity with age involved lost richness and lost evenness. Rebound thymic output was suggested by rising median generation probability during chemotherapy in each cancer cohort.

The sequence derives from a human donor with a blood cancer. The chain carries TRBV19 and TRBJ1-1, with TRBD1 as a possible D gene (5 bases). The sequencing input was blood. The CDR3 region is CASSINQGSEAFF. Here the CDR3 DNA reads TGTGCCAGTAGTATTAACCAGGGCTCTGAAGCTTTCTTT. Supplemented by reference TRBV19 and TRBJ1-1, the full variable domain reads DGGITQSPKYLFRKEGQNVTLSCEQNLNHDAMYWYRQDPGQGLRLIYYSQIVNDFQKGDIAEGYSVSREKKESFPLTVTSAQKNPTAFYLCASSINQGSEAFFGQGTRLTVV.